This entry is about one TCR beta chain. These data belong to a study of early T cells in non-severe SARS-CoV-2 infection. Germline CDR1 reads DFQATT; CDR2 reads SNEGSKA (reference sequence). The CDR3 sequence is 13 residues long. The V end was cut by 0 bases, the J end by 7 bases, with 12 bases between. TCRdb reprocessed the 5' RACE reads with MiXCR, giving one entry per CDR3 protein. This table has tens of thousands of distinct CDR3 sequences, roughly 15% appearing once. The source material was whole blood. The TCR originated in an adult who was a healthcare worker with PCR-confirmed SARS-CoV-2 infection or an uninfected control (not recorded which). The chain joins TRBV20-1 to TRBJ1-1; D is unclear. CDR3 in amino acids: CSARDNIINEAFF. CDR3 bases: TGCAGTGCTAGAGACAACATCATTAATGAAGCTTTCTTT.